This T cell receptor (beta chain) was identified during a study of tumor T cells in aggressive B-cell lymphoma. The table came from immunoSEQ multiplex PCR; TCRdb's copy has only in-frame clones and leaves some out. The repertoire includes 9,000 to 13,000 clones, roughly 90% of them detected once, and 2% to 2.5% sits in the top ten. The CDR3 has 16 residues. Germline V gene sequence: CDR1 MNHNY, CDR2 SVGAGI (reference sequence). Trimming took 5 bases from V and 2 from J, leaving 18 bases between them. This chain links TRBV6-6 with TRBJ1-2, with a tentative D call TRBD1 (6 bases). The sequenced sample consisted of tumor tissue. The origin of this receptor is an adult with diffuse large B cell lymphoma. CDR3 bases: TGTGCCAGCAGTAAAACCGGGAGGGGGATAAACTATGGCTACACCTTC. Translated: CASSKTGRGINYGYTF.